A few counts support the clone carrying this T cell receptor (beta chain). These data originate in a study of T cells after yellow fever vaccination. Each CDR3 protein is one row after TCRdb ran MiXCR on the 5' RACE reads. This table holds hundreds of thousands of distinct CDR3 sequences, 7.5% to 9.5% found once. The TCR sequence derives from a man between 18 and 35 years old who received the YFV17D yellow fever vaccine. This specimen consisted of CD4+ T cells sorted from PBMCs, obtained 5 days after the yellow fever booster vaccination.

In nucleotides, the CDR3 is TGTGCCAGTAGTCGACGGGACGGGTACACCGGGGAGCTGTTTTTT. This encodes CASSRRDGYTGELFF. The chain links TRBV19 to TRBJ2-2; either TRBD1 or TRBD2 may fit D (5 bases each). Germline CDR1 reads LNHDA; CDR2 reads SQIVND (reference sequence). Trimming left V 5 bases short and J 3 bases short, with 13 bases between. The CDR3 is 15 amino acids.